A selection of T cell receptor beta chains follows, all from one sample in a study of blood T cell repertoires in COVID-19. TCRdb's table, derived via immunoSEQ multiplex PCR, lists solely in-frame clones and lacks some. The table has 380,000 or so clones, about 86% seen once. Sequenced input: peripheral blood. Receptors were obtained from a woman aged 55-69 years with COVID-19, enrolled during active disease. The CDR3 runs from the conserved cysteine through the conserved F or W. A D gene is named only where the DNA matches it firmly. Clone sizes are given selectively: once, few, many, or a class where the clone is expanded.

NA	TRBV6-5	NA	TRBJ1-5	TGTGCCAGCACCCGGGGGGAGCAGCCCCAGCATTTT	CASTRGEQPQHF
NA	TRBV3-1/TRBV3-2	NA	TRBJ1-2	TGTGCCAGCAGCCAAGATCTAGTGGCAGCGAAAGGCTACACCTTC	CASSQDLVAAKGYTF
TRBD2	TRBV6-4	NA	TRBJ2-1	TGTGCCAGCAGTGTGTCTAGCGGGGACAATGAGCAGTTCTTC	CASSVSSGDNEQFF
TRBD1	TRBV7-3	NA	TRBJ2-7	TGTGCCAGCAGCCCCGGGGCGACAGGGCGCTACGAGCAGTACTTC	CASSPGATGRYEQYF
NA	TRBV30	NA	TRBJ1-4	TGTGCCTCGTACGGTTTGGCTAATGAAAAACTGTTTTTT	CASYGLANEKLFF
NA	TRBV21-1	few	TRBJ2-2	TGTGCCAGCAGCAAAGGTAGGATAGCGGGGGGCGCGGACACCGGGGAGCTGTTTTTT	CASSKGRIAGGADTGELFF
NA	TRBV6-4	NA	TRBJ1-1	TGTGCCAGCAGACTCGCAGGGAAAGGGGATGACACTGAAGCTTTCTTT	CASRLAGKGDDTEAFF
TRBD1	TRBV9	NA	TRBJ2-7	TGTGCCAGCAGCGTAGGCTCCGGGACAGCTACCCCCTACGAGCAGTACTTC	CASSVGSGTATPYEQYF
TRBD1	TRBV19	NA	TRBJ2-1	TGTGCCAGTAGCCCGTTAAGACAGGGCAATGAGCAGTTCTTC	CASSPLRQGNEQFF
NA	TRBV9	NA	TRBJ1-5	TGTGCCAGCAGTAGAATGGGGGGAGGGCAGCCCCAGCATTTT	CASSRMGGGQPQHF
TRBD1	TRBV30	NA	TRBJ2-7	TGTGCCTTGACTACAGGGGGCGAGCCCTACGAGCAGTACTTC	CALTTGGEPYEQYF
NA	TRBV4-1	NA	TRBJ1-2	TGCGCCAGCAGCCTCGAAGACAACGACTATGGCTACACCTTC	CASSLEDNDYGYTF
TRBD1	TRBV18	few	TRBJ1-1	TGTGCCAGCTCACCAGTCTCATACAGGGGGGCGAACACTGAAGCTTTCTTT	CASSPVSYRGANTEAFF
NA	TRBV6-5	NA	TRBJ1-2	TGTGCCAGCAGTTACTCAACAGGGATACAGGGCTACACCTTC	CASSYSTGIQGYTF
TRBD1	TRBV11-2	few	TRBJ1-6	TGTGCCAGCAGCTTTGGGACAGGTTCTGTACGTTCACCCCTCCACTTT	CASSFGTGSVRSPLHF
NA	TRBV12-5	NA	TRBJ2-2	TGTGCTAGTGGTTTGTTCAGGCGGAACACCGGGGAGCTGTTTTTT	CASGLFRRNTGELFF
TRBD2	TRBV6-5	NA	TRBJ2-3	TGTGCCAGCAGTTCTCTAGCGGGACACACAGATACGCAGTATTTT	CASSSLAGHTDTQYF
NA	TRBV6-4	NA	TRBJ2-3	TGTGCCAGCAGCCGACAGTACACAGATACGCAGTATTTT	CASSRQYTDTQYF
NA	TRBV11-3	NA	TRBJ1-1	TGTGCCAGCAGCTTAGAAGGACAGACTAATGAAGCTTTCTTT	CASSLEGQTNEAFF
NA	TRBV2	NA	TRBJ1-2	TGTGCCAGCAGTGAAGCGTATGAGGGCGATGGCTACACCTTC	CASSEAYEGDGYTF
TRBD1	TRBV5-6	NA	TRBJ1-2	TGTGCCAGCAGCCGGACAGGGGTTAACTATGGCTACACCTTC	CASSRTGVNYGYTF